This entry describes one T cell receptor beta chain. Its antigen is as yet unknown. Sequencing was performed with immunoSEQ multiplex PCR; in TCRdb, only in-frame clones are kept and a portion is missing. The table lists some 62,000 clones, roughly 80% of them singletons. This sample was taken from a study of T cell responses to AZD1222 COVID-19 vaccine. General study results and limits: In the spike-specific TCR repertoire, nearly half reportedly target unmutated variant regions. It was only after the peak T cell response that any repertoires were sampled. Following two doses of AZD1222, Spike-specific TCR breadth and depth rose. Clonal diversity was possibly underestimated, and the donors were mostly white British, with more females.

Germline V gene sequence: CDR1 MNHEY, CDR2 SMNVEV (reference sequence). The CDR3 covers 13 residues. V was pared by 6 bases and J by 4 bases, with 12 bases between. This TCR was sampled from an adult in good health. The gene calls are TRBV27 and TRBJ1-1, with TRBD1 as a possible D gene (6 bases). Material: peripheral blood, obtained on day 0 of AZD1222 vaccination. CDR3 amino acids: CASSWQGTTEAFF. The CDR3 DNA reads TGTGCCAGCAGCTGGCAGGGGACCACTGAAGCTTTCTTT.